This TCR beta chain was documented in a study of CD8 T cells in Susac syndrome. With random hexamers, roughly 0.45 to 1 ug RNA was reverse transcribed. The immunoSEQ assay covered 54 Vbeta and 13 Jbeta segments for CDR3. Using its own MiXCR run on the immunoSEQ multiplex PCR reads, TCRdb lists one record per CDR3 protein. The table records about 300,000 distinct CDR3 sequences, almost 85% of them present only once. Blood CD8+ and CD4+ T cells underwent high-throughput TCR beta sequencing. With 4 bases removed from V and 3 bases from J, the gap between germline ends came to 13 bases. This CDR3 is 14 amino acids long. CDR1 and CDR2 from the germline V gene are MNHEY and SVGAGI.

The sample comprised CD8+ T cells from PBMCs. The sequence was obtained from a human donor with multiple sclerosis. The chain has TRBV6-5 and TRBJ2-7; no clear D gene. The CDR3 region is CASSSGQVGYEQYF. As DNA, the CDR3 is TGTGCCAGCAGTTCGGGTCAAGTAGGCTACGAGCAGTACTTC.